The clone carrying this T cell receptor (beta chain) appeared a few times. Antigen: not known. This sample was included in a study of cytomegalovirus exposure and HLA in healthy donors. Study-level points and caveats: TCR beta chains numbering about 160 were designated cytomegalovirus-associated.

Method: immunoSEQ multiplex PCR; TCRdb's copy keeps in-frame clones and lacks some. The table has some 110,000 clones, about 87% seen once. The CDR3 totals 14 residues. Trimming left V 0 bases short and J 5 bases short, with 6 bases between. Germline CDR1 reads SGDLS; CDR2 reads YYNGEE. The clonotype originates from a woman between 18 and 29 years old in good health and CMV-seropositive. The sample consisted of PBMCs. The chain recombines TRBV9 with TRBJ1-6; D is unclear. As DNA, the CDR3 is TGTGCCAGCAGCGTAGGAGGTAATAATTCACCCCTCCACTTT. It encodes CASSVGGNNSPLHF.